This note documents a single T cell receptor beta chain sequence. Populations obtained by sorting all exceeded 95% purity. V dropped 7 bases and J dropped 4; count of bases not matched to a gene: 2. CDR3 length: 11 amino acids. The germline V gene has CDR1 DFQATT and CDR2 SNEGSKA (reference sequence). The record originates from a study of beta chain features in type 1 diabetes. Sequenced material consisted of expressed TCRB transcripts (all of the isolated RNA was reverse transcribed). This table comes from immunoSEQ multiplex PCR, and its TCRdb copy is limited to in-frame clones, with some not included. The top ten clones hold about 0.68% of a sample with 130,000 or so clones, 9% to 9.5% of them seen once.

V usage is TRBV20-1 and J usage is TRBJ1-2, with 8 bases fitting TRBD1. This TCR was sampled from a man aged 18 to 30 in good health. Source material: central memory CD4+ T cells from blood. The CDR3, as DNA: TGCAGTGTTCAGGGGGCCTATGGCTACACCTTC. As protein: CSVQGAYGYTF.